The rows below give T cell receptor beta chains drawn from one sample of a study of identical twins. Each CDR3 protein gets one entry after TCRdb re-called the 5' RACE reads with MiXCR. Of hundreds of thousands of distinct CDR3 sequences in the sample, 15% to 20% are singletons; the top ten hold around 12%. These data were also filed under a second study, of T cells expressing NK-cell markers.

Source material: PBMCs. These receptors came from a woman aged 18-29 years in good health. Each CDR3 is given with its conserved first and last residue. Fields, in order: clone size, J gene, V gene, D gene, CDR3 protein, CDR3 DNA. The D gene is left open where the match is weak. The size entry is marked missing in some rows and otherwise reads once, few, many or a size class.

size: -; J: TRBJ2-1; V: TRBV20-1; D: -; CDR3: CSARTVVNEQFF; DNA: TGCAGTGCTAGGACGGTGGTAAATGAGCAGTTCTTC
size: -; J: TRBJ2-1; V: TRBV5-5; D: TRBD2; CDR3: CASRPGTSGRSSYNEQFF; DNA: TGTGCCAGCAGACCAGGGACTAGCGGGAGGAGCTCCTACAATGAGCAGTTCTTC
size: -; J: TRBJ1-1; V: TRBV5-6; D: -; CDR3: CASSPWAMNTEAFF; DNA: TGTGCCAGCAGCCCATGGGCTATGAACACTGAAGCTTTCTTT
size: -; J: TRBJ1-5; V: TRBV10-2; D: TRBD1; CDR3: CASRAGGGHQPQHF; DNA: TGCGCCAGCAGGGCAGGGGGGGGCCATCAGCCCCAGCATTTT
size: -; J: TRBJ1-1; V: TRBV29-1; D: TRBD1; CDR3: CSVGTGGVGTEAFF; DNA: TGCAGCGTAGGGACAGGGGGTGTTGGCACTGAAGCTTTCTTT
size: few; J: TRBJ2-5; V: TRBV20-1; D: -; CDR3: CSARDSDGVPRETQYF; DNA: TGCAGTGCTAGAGACTCCGACGGGGTCCCTCGAGAGACCCAGTACTTC
size: -; J: TRBJ2-7; V: TRBV7-9; D: -; CDR3: CASSGGLKAYEQYF; DNA: TGTGCCAGCAGTGGGGGTCTGAAAGCCTACGAGCAGTACTTC
size: many; J: TRBJ1-5; V: TRBV12-3/TRBV12-4; D: -; CDR3: CASSLGRNQPQHF; DNA: TGTGCCAGCAGCTTGGGCCGCAATCAGCCCCAGCATTTT
size: -; J: TRBJ2-7; V: TRBV27; D: -; CDR3: CASSFWWQPAYEQYF; DNA: TGTGCCAGCAGTTTTTGGTGGCAGCCCGCCTACGAGCAGTACTTC
size: few; J: TRBJ1-6; V: TRBV5-1; D: TRBD1; CDR3: CASSLQGRDSPLHF; DNA: TGCGCCAGCAGCCTACAGGGGAGGGATTCACCCCTCCACTTT
size: -; J: TRBJ2-1; V: TRBV7-8; D: -; CDR3: CASSRGQSREDEQFF; DNA: TGTGCCAGCAGCAGAGGACAGTCAAGGGAGGATGAGCAGTTCTTC
size: few; J: TRBJ2-5; V: TRBV12-3/TRBV12-4; D: -; CDR3: CASSQTSVRETQYF; DNA: -
size: -; J: TRBJ2-7; V: TRBV20-1; D: -; CDR3: CSARPGTLREQYF; DNA: TGCAGTGCTAGGCCTGGAACGCTACGGGAGCAGTACTTC
size: few; J: TRBJ1-1; V: TRBV15; D: -; CDR3: CATSRDLESEAFF; DNA: TGTGCCACCAGCAGAGATCTCGAGAGTGAAGCTTTCTTT
size: few; J: TRBJ1-2; V: TRBV7-9; D: TRBD1; CDR3: CASSGQQGSSGYTF; DNA: TGTGCCAGCAGCGGCCAACAGGGGTCGAGCGGCTACACCTTC
size: -; J: TRBJ2-4; V: TRBV20-1; D: TRBD2; CDR3: CSARDHRGSGGENIQYF; DNA: TGCAGTGCTAGAGATCATCGCGGGAGTGGTGGTGAGAACATTCAGTACTTC
size: once; J: TRBJ2-6; V: TRBV3-1; D: -; CDR3: CASSQTGSGANVLTF; DNA: TGTGCCAGCAGCCAAACAGGGTCTGGGGCCAACGTCCTGACTTTC
size: few; J: TRBJ2-7; V: TRBV20-1; D: -; CDR3: CSGVSRNSYEQYF; DNA: TGCAGTGGGGTCTCGCGGAACTCCTACGAGCAGTACTTC
size: -; J: TRBJ1-1; V: TRBV9; D: -; CDR3: CASSVENTEAFF; DNA: TGTGCCAGCAGCGTAGAGAACACTGAAGCTTTCTTT
size: few; J: TRBJ2-7; V: TRBV7-8; D: TRBD1; CDR3: CASSTTGGSYEQYF; DNA: TGTGCCAGCAGCACGACAGGGGGTTCCTACGAGCAGTACTTC
size: few; J: TRBJ1-6; V: TRBV19; D: -; CDR3: CASVRTESNSPLHF; DNA: TGTGCCAGTGTAAGGACGGAGAGCAATTCACCCCTCCACTTT
size: few; J: TRBJ2-7; V: TRBV6-1; D: TRBD1; CDR3: CASSKRDRAYEQYF; DNA: TGTGCCAGCAGTAAACGGGACAGGGCCTACGAGCAGTACTTC
size: few; J: TRBJ2-1; V: TRBV5-1; D: TRBD2; CDR3: CASSLERGPIDEQFF; DNA: TGCGCCAGCAGCTTGGAGCGGGGGCCTATAGATGAGCAGTTCTTC
size: -; J: TRBJ2-3; V: TRBV12-3/TRBV12-4; D: -; CDR3: CASSWGGSTDTQYF; DNA: TGTGCCAGCAGTTGGGGCGGAAGCACAGATACGCAGTATTTT
size: -; J: TRBJ2-2; V: TRBV7-9; D: -; CDR3: CASVGGATGELFF; DNA: TGTGCCAGCGTCGGCGGGGCTACCGGGGAGCTGTTTTTT
size: -; J: TRBJ2-1; V: TRBV5-1; D: -; CDR3: CASRTGTYNEQFF; DNA: TGCGCCAGCAGGACAGGTACCTACAATGAGCAGTTCTTC
size: -; J: TRBJ2-5; V: TRBV19; D: TRBD2; CDR3: CASKSTSGRGETQYF; DNA: TGTGCCAGCAAGTCGACTAGCGGGAGGGGTGAGACCCAGTACTTC
size: few; J: TRBJ2-5; V: TRBV10-2; D: -; CDR3: CASSEGLTVETQYF; DNA: TGCGCCAGCAGTGAGGGACTGACAGTAGAGACCCAGTACTTC
size: -; J: TRBJ1-2; V: TRBV6-5; D: TRBD1; CDR3: CASSYLGTAAYYGYTF; DNA: TGTGCCAGCAGTTACCTAGGGACAGCAGCTTATTATGGCTACACCTTC
size: -; J: TRBJ2-3; V: TRBV18; D: -; CDR3: CASSPIGTRKYF; DNA: TGTGCCAGCTCACCTATCGGGACGAGGAAGTATTTT
size: -; J: TRBJ2-7; V: TRBV11-2; D: -; CDR3: CASSLGVSRFPYEQYF; DNA: TGTGCCAGCAGCTTAGGGGTCAGTAGGTTCCCCTACGAGCAGTACTTC
size: -; J: TRBJ2-6; V: TRBV12-3/TRBV12-4; D: -; CDR3: CASSPFAGANVLTF; DNA: TGTGCCAGCAGCCCGTTCGCTGGGGCCAACGTCCTGACTTTC
size: once; J: TRBJ2-5; V: TRBV29-1; D: -; CDR3: CSVEGSGQETQYF; DNA: TGCAGCGTTGAAGGGTCAGGGCAAGAGACCCAGTACTTC
size: -; J: TRBJ2-7; V: TRBV20-1; D: TRBD2; CDR3: CSGERESLGEQYF; DNA: TGCAGTGGCGAGCGGGAGTCGCTGGGCGAGCAGTACTTC
size: -; J: TRBJ2-1; V: TRBV27; D: TRBD1; CDR3: CASSLSTGSYNEQFF; DNA: TGTGCCAGCAGTTTATCGACAGGGTCTTACAATGAGCAGTTCTTC
size: -; J: TRBJ2-5; V: TRBV4-2; D: -; CDR3: CASSQDLGAAGETQYF; DNA: TGTGCCAGCAGCCAAGATCTAGGGGCGGCGGGGGAGACCCAGTACTTC
size: few; J: TRBJ2-3; V: TRBV7-2; D: -; CDR3: CASSLAPGPSTDTQYF; DNA: TGTGCCAGCAGCTTAGCTCCGGGACCAAGCACAGATACGCAGTATTTT
size: -; J: TRBJ2-5; V: TRBV18; D: TRBD1; CDR3: CASSHNTGVETQYF; DNA: TGTGCCAGCTCACACAACACAGGGGTCGAGACCCAGTACTTC
size: -; J: TRBJ1-1; V: TRBV9; D: -; CDR3: CASSVELRVTEAFF; DNA: TGTGCCAGCAGCGTAGAACTCAGGGTGACTGAAGCTTTCTTT
size: -; J: TRBJ1-1; V: TRBV12-3/TRBV12-4; D: -; CDR3: CASIIRTGGDAFF; DNA: TGTGCCAGCATCATTAGGACCGGGGGGGACGCTTTCTTT
size: few; J: TRBJ1-1; V: TRBV7-2; D: -; CDR3: CASSLSTGNTEAFF; DNA: TGTGCCAGCAGCTTATCGACAGGGAACACTGAAGCTTTCTTT
size: -; J: TRBJ2-5; V: TRBV7-2; D: -; CDR3: CASSLEREKTQYF; DNA: TGTGCCAGCAGCTTAGAGAGGGAGAAGACCCAGTACTTC
size: many; J: TRBJ2-3; V: TRBV12-3/TRBV12-4; D: TRBD2; CDR3: CASSSSGLRGDTQYF; DNA: TGTGCCAGCAGCAGTAGCGGGCTCCGGGGGGATACGCAGTATTTT
size: many; J: TRBJ2-1; V: TRBV4-3; D: -; CDR3: CASSQEGTVQFF; DNA: TGCGCCAGCAGCCAAGAGGGAACGGTGCAGTTCTTC
size: -; J: TRBJ2-1; V: TRBV4-3; D: -; CDR3: CASSQSGLYNEQFF; DNA: TGCGCCAGCAGCCAATCAGGCCTCTACAATGAGCAGTTCTTC
size: once; J: TRBJ2-7; V: TRBV7-2; D: TRBD1; CDR3: CASSSDRVGYEQYF; DNA: TGTGCCAGCAGCTCCGACAGGGTAGGGTACGAGCAGTACTTC
size: -; J: TRBJ2-2; V: TRBV5-1; D: TRBD2; CDR3: CASLARTSGRTGELFF; DNA: TGCGCCAGCTTGGCCAGGACTAGCGGACGAACCGGGGAGCTGTTTTTT
size: -; J: TRBJ2-7; V: TRBV7-8; D: TRBD1; CDR3: CASSRDRAIRSSYEQYF; DNA: TGTGCCAGCAGCAGGGACAGGGCCATTAGGAGCTCCTACGAGCAGTACTTC
size: few; J: TRBJ2-7; V: TRBV12-3/TRBV12-4; D: -; CDR3: CASTIGVSEQYF; DNA: TGTGCCAGCACCATAGGGGTTAGCGAGCAGTACTTC
size: -; J: TRBJ2-7; V: TRBV5-1; D: -; CDR3: CASSLLMGMGYEQYF; DNA: TGCGCCAGCAGTCTCTTGATGGGAATGGGCTACGAGCAGTACTTC
size: -; J: TRBJ1-5; V: TRBV5-1; D: -; CDR3: CASSLFGGVDQPQHF; DNA: TGCGCCAGCAGCTTGTTTGGGGGAGTGGATCAGCCCCAGCATTTT
size: -; J: TRBJ2-7; V: TRBV5-1; D: -; CDR3: CASSLAGLTANEQYF; DNA: TGCGCCAGCAGCTTGGCGGGCCTTACGGCCAACGAGCAGTACTTC
size: few; J: TRBJ2-3; V: TRBV12-3/TRBV12-4; D: TRBD2; CDR3: CASSLASGRVGTDTQYF; DNA: TGTGCCAGCAGTTTGGCTAGCGGGAGGGTTGGGACAGATACGCAGTATTTT
size: -; J: TRBJ2-7; V: TRBV3-1; D: TRBD2; CDR3: CASSQGGANEQYF; DNA: TGTGCCAGCAGCCAGGGAGGGGCAAACGAGCAGTACTTC
size: -; J: TRBJ2-7; V: TRBV3-1; D: TRBD2; CDR3: CASSQVIVREGRGSYEQYF; DNA: TGTGCCAGCAGCCAAGTCATCGTGCGGGAGGGCCGCGGGTCCTACGAGCAGTACTTC
size: few; J: TRBJ2-3; V: TRBV6-5; D: TRBD2; CDR3: CASRRGDTQYF; DNA: TGTGCCAGCAGGCGGGGGGATACGCAGTATTTT
size: few; J: TRBJ1-6; V: TRBV12-3/TRBV12-4; D: TRBD1; CDR3: CATGQGMSSPLHF; DNA: TGTGCCACAGGACAGGGGATGAGTTCACCCCTCCACTTT
size: few; J: TRBJ1-1; V: TRBV6-1; D: -; CDR3: CASKLRAAGYTEAFF; DNA: TGTGCCTCAAAGTTAAGGGCGGCAGGCTACACTGAAGCTTTCTTT
size: few; J: TRBJ2-5; V: TRBV7-9; D: TRBD2; CDR3: CASSLPLAGGPRETQYF; DNA: TGTGCCAGCAGCTTACCCCTGGCGGGAGGGCCCCGAGAGACCCAGTACTTC